Listed below are T cell receptor beta chains from one sample, sequenced in a study of T cell repertoires in cytomegalovirus infection. TCRdb independently ran MiXCR on the reads; one entry per CDR3 protein. Among 480,000 or so distinct CDR3 sequences listed, about 11% were seen once. Sequencing used PBMCs. These receptors all come from a human donor in good health (CMV status not recorded). Some clones in this sample may be carry-over from other donors' samples. Each CDR3 is given with its conserved first and last residue. Each record gives: CDR3 DNA, CDR3 protein, clone size, D gene, V gene, J gene. A D gene is named only where the DNA matches it firmly. Only part of the rows carry a size: once, few, many, or a class if the clone is expanded.

DNA: TGTGCCAGCAGGTACGGATCGGGGGATGAGCAGTTCTTC
CDR3: CASRYGSGDEQFF
size: .
D: .
V: TRBV3-1
J: TRBJ2-1

DNA: TGTGCCAGCTCACCACCGGGGGTCACAGATACGCAGTATTTT
CDR3: CASSPPGVTDTQYF
size: many
D: .
V: TRBV18
J: TRBJ2-3

DNA: TGTGCCAGCAGTGCTCGGGGACAGGTGTATAGCAATCAGCCCCAGCATTTT
CDR3: CASSARGQVYSNQPQHF
size: .
D: TRBD1
V: TRBV27
J: TRBJ1-5

DNA: TGTGCCAGCAGTTACTCGAGACAGAGCGATACGCAGTATTTT
CDR3: CASSYSRQSDTQYF
size: few
D: .
V: TRBV6-5
J: TRBJ2-3

DNA: TGCAGTGCTAGAGATGGGAGGGGTTGGGTCACTGAAGCTTTCTTT
CDR3: CSARDGRGWVTEAFF
size: .
D: .
V: TRBV20-1
J: TRBJ1-1

DNA: TGTGCCAGCAGGGGGACAGCGGCCGTGTCGCCCCAGCATTTT
CDR3: CASRGTAAVSPQHF
size: few
D: TRBD1
V: TRBV2
J: TRBJ1-5

DNA: TGTGCCAGCAGGAGGGGACAGGGGGGCTGGGAGCAGTACTTC
CDR3: CASRRGQGGWEQYF
size: .
D: TRBD1
V: TRBV27
J: TRBJ2-7

DNA: TGCGCCAGCAGCCAAGCATGGGGGAAAGAGACCCAGTACTTC
CDR3: CASSQAWGKETQYF
size: many
D: .
V: TRBV4-1
J: TRBJ2-5

DNA: TGTGCCAGCAGTTTCGCGGGGCCCTCCTACGAGCAGTACTTC
CDR3: CASSFAGPSYEQYF
size: few
D: .
V: TRBV28
J: TRBJ2-7

DNA: TGTGCCAGCAGCTTGGAATCCGGCACAGATACGCAGTATTTT
CDR3: CASSLESGTDTQYF
size: many
D: .
V: TRBV5-4
J: TRBJ2-3

DNA: TGTGCCAGCAGTTTAGGTAGGCAGGGCATCTCTGGAAACACCATATATTTT
CDR3: CASSLGRQGISGNTIYF
size: many
D: .
V: TRBV12-3/TRBV12-4
J: TRBJ1-3

DNA: TGTGCCACCAGCAGGGACGGATCCATCCATTCACCCCTCCACTTT
CDR3: CATSRDGSIHSPLHF
size: few
D: .
V: TRBV15
J: TRBJ1-6

DNA: TGTGCCAGCAGCGCTCGGACAGACATGAACACTGAAGCTTTCTTT
CDR3: CASSARTDMNTEAFF
size: many
D: .
V: TRBV7-9
J: TRBJ1-1

DNA: TGTGCCAGCAGTACGGGGGGATCTGGAAACACCATATATTTT
CDR3: CASSTGGSGNTIYF
size: many
D: .
V: TRBV6-1
J: TRBJ1-3

DNA: TGTGCCTGGAGACCTACTAGCGGGTTCTACAATGAGCAGTTCTTC
CDR3: CAWRPTSGFYNEQFF
size: .
D: TRBD2
V: TRBV30
J: TRBJ2-1

DNA: TGTGCCAGCAGCCAACTCTGGGCAGGGGCAGATACGCAGTATTTT
CDR3: CASSQLWAGADTQYF
size: many
D: .
V: TRBV7-9
J: TRBJ2-3

DNA: TGTGCCAGCAGCCAAGTCTCCGGGACCCAATGGTACTTC
CDR3: CASSQVSGTQWYF
size: many
D: .
V: TRBV3-1
J: TRBJ2-7

DNA: TGCGCCAGCAGCTTAAGCGGGCAGAGCAATCAGCCCCAGCATTTT
CDR3: CASSLSGQSNQPQHF
size: few
D: .
V: TRBV5-1
J: TRBJ1-5

DNA: TGTGCCATCAGTGCCACAGGCTCTGGGGCCAACGTCCTGACTTTC
CDR3: CAISATGSGANVLTF
size: few
D: .
V: TRBV10-3
J: TRBJ2-6

DNA: TGTGCCAGCAGGACCAGCTCTGGAAACACCATATATTTT
CDR3: CASRTSSGNTIYF
size: many
D: .
V: TRBV6-6
J: TRBJ1-3

DNA: TGTGCCAGCACTCCAAGGACGGCCGAGCAGTACTTC
CDR3: CASTPRTAEQYF
size: many
D: .
V: TRBV28
J: TRBJ2-7

DNA: TGTGCCAGTAGTCTAAGGACAGCCTCCCGGCCCCAGCATTTT
CDR3: CASSLRTASRPQHF
size: many
D: .
V: TRBV19
J: TRBJ1-5

DNA: TGTGCCATCACCATAACCGGGGGGGAGGACTCGTGGGATGGCTACACCTTC
CDR3: CAITITGGEDSWDGYTF
size: .
D: .
V: TRBV10-3
J: TRBJ1-2

DNA: TGTGCCAGCAGCTCTGTGGGGGGTAGTCAGCCCCAGCATTTT
CDR3: CASSSVGGSQPQHF
size: .
D: .
V: TRBV5-6
J: TRBJ1-5

DNA: TGTGCCAGTAGACCGACTTTGAGACAGTTGAATGAAAAACTGTTTTTT
CDR3: CASRPTLRQLNEKLFF
size: many
D: .
V: TRBV19
J: TRBJ1-4

DNA: TGCAGCGTTGGTCCCAGGCTAAGGGACGAGCAGTACTTC
CDR3: CSVGPRLRDEQYF
size: few
D: .
V: TRBV29-1
J: TRBJ2-7

DNA: TGTGCCAGCAGCCAAGTCCCGGGACAGGGCTACGAGCAGTACTTC
CDR3: CASSQVPGQGYEQYF
size: few
D: TRBD1
V: TRBV3-1
J: TRBJ2-7

DNA: TGTGCCAGCAGCCCAGCTACTCCCTACGAGCAGTACTTC
CDR3: CASSPATPYEQYF
size: .
D: .
V: TRBV3-1
J: TRBJ2-7

DNA: TGTGCCTGGGCTTATTGGAGTTCCTACAATGAGCAGTTCTTC
CDR3: CAWAYWSSYNEQFF
size: .
D: .
V: TRBV30
J: TRBJ2-1

DNA: TGTGCCAGCAGCTTAATGACTAGCGGGCCGTCCTACGAGCAGTACTTC
CDR3: CASSLMTSGPSYEQYF
size: many
D: TRBD2
V: TRBV7-2
J: TRBJ2-7

DNA: TGTGCCATCAGCAGGGGCGCAGATACGCAGTATTTT
CDR3: CAISRGADTQYF
size: .
D: .
V: TRBV10-3
J: TRBJ2-3

DNA: TGTGCCAGCAGCTTAGGGACAAGGGCCCTAGGCGATGGCTACACCTTC
CDR3: CASSLGTRALGDGYTF
size: many
D: .
V: TRBV7-8
J: TRBJ1-2

DNA: TGTGCCAGCAGCCTAAATAGCGGGAAAGCCTACGAGCAGTACTTC
CDR3: CASSLNSGKAYEQYF
size: .
D: TRBD2
V: TRBV12-3/TRBV12-4
J: TRBJ2-7

DNA: TGTGCCGCCGGGGGCGGGTTAGAGGGCTACACCTTC
CDR3: CAAGGGLEGYTF
size: many
D: .
V: TRBV7-6
J: TRBJ1-2

DNA: TGTGCCAGCAGCCAAGAGCGGGGGGAATCCTACAATGAGCAGTTCTTC
CDR3: CASSQERGESYNEQFF
size: few
D: TRBD2
V: TRBV3-1
J: TRBJ2-1

DNA: TGCAGTGCTTGGACAGGGTCCCATGGCTACACCTTC
CDR3: CSAWTGSHGYTF
size: .
D: TRBD1
V: TRBV20-1
J: TRBJ1-2

DNA: TGTGCCAGCAGCTTACGGGGGACGCTAAGGAACACTGAAGCTTTCTTT
CDR3: CASSLRGTLRNTEAFF
size: many
D: .
V: TRBV7-8
J: TRBJ1-1

DNA: TGCGCCAGCAGCCCGGGACAGTTCACCGGGGAGCTGTTTTTT
CDR3: CASSPGQFTGELFF
size: many
D: TRBD1
V: TRBV10-2
J: TRBJ2-2

DNA: TGCGCCAGCAGCTTGGCTGGTTATGGAAACACCATATATTTT
CDR3: CASSLAGYGNTIYF
size: many
D: .
V: TRBV5-1
J: TRBJ1-3

DNA: TGTGCCAGCAGCCTGGCGGCTAGAAGGTCTATAGCAGATACGCAGTATTTT
CDR3: CASSLAARRSIADTQYF
size: many
D: .
V: TRBV7-9
J: TRBJ2-3

DNA: TGTGCCAGCAGCCCCGCCCGGGACCGACGGGAAAAACTGTTTTTT
CDR3: CASSPARDRREKLFF
size: many
D: .
V: TRBV7-2
J: TRBJ1-4

DNA: TGTGCCAGCAGTGAAGCGAGGGGAATCTCCTACAATGAGCAGTTCTTC
CDR3: CASSEARGISYNEQFF
size: many
D: .
V: TRBV6-1
J: TRBJ2-1

DNA: TGTGCCAGCAGCCAGACAGGGAGGCCCTACGAGCAGTACTTC
CDR3: CASSQTGRPYEQYF
size: many
D: .
V: TRBV7-9
J: TRBJ2-7

DNA: TGTGCCAGCAGCCTAGGGGTAGGGGTCCGGGTCGGCGGGAGCAAATTCGAGCAGTACTTC
CDR3: CASSLGVGVRVGGSKFEQYF
size: many
D: TRBD2
V: TRBV7-2
J: TRBJ2-7

DNA: TGTGCCAGCAGTGAAGTGGTATCTTCACCCCTCCACTTT
CDR3: CASSEVVSSPLHF
size: many
D: .
V: TRBV6-1
J: TRBJ1-6

DNA: TGTGCCAGCAGCCCGGGACAGAGCACAGATACGCAGTATTTT
CDR3: CASSPGQSTDTQYF
size: many
D: TRBD1
V: TRBV11-3
J: TRBJ2-3

DNA: TGTGCCAGCTCCACTAGCGGTCAAGAGACCCAGTACTTC
CDR3: CASSTSGQETQYF
size: many
D: TRBD2
V: TRBV7-6
J: TRBJ2-5

DNA: TGTGCCAGCAGTTCCTCCCTCGAAAGCGGGAGGCCCTACGAGCAGTACTTC
CDR3: CASSSSLESGRPYEQYF
size: many
D: TRBD2
V: TRBV28
J: TRBJ2-7

DNA: TGCAGTGCTAGGGGGGGGGCGGGGGGGGGGCTGGATACGCAGTATTTT
CDR3: CSARGGAGGGLDTQYF
size: .
D: TRBD2
V: TRBV20-1
J: TRBJ2-3

DNA: TGTGCCAGCAGCTCGATGGTCGGCCGGAACTATGGCTACACCTTC
CDR3: CASSSMVGRNYGYTF
size: few
D: .
V: TRBV5-6
J: TRBJ1-2

DNA: TGCGCCAGCAGCGAGATCGGACTGAACTACGAGCAGTACTTC
CDR3: CASSEIGLNYEQYF
size: few
D: .
V: TRBV10-2
J: TRBJ2-7

DNA: TGTGCCAGCAGCACGGGAGGGGGACTTAACTATGGCTACACCTTC
CDR3: CASSTGGGLNYGYTF
size: .
D: .
V: TRBV7-9
J: TRBJ1-2

DNA: TGTGCCACCAGCCCTCGGGGGCAGGGCTATTCACCCCTCCACTTT
CDR3: CATSPRGQGYSPLHF
size: .
D: .
V: TRBV15
J: TRBJ1-6

DNA: TGTGCCAGCTCACCACAGGGTAATGAAAAACTGTTTTTT
CDR3: CASSPQGNEKLFF
size: few
D: .
V: TRBV18
J: TRBJ1-4